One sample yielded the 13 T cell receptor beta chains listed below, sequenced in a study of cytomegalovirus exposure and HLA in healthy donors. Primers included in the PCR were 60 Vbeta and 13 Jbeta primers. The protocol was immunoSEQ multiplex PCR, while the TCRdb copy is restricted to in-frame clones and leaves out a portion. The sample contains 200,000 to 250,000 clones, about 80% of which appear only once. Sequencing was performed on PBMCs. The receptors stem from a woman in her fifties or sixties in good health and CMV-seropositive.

In DNA, the CDR3 is TGTGCCAGCAGCGTAGGGACAGGTATCTACAATGAGCAGTTCTTC. Its translation is CASSVGTGIYNEQFF. V is TRBV9 and J is TRBJ2-1, with 7 positions matching TRBD1. V dropped 0 bases and J dropped 3; count of bases not matched to a gene: 3. The V gene's germline CDR1 is SGDLS and CDR2 YYNGEE. The length of the CDR3 is 15 residues.

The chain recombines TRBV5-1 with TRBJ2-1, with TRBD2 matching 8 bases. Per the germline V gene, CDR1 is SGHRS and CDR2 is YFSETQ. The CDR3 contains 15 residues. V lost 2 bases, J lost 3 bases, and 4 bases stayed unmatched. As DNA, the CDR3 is TGCGCCAGCAGCTTAAATAGCGGGAACTACAATGAGCAGTTCTTC. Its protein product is CASSLNSGNYNEQFF.

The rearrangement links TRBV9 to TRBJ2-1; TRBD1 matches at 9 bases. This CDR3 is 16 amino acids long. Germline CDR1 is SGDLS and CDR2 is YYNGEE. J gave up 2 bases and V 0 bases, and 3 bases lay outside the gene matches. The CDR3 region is CASSVVGQGPYNEQFF. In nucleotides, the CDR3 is TGTGCCAGCAGCGTAGTGGGACAGGGACCCTACAATGAGCAGTTCTTC.

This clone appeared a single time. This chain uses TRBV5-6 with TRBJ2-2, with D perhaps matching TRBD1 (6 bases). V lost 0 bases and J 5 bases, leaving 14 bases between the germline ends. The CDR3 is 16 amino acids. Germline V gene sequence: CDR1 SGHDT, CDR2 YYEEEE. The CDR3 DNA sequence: TGTGCCAGCAGCTTGGTATACTTACAGGGAACCGGGGAGCTGTTTTTT. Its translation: CASSLVYLQGTGELFF.

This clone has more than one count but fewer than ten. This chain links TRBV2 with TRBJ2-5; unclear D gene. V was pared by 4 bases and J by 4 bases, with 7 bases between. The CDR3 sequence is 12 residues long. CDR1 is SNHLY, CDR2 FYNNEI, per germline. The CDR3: CASSGQAETQYF. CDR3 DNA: TGTGCCAGCAGTGGTCAGGCAGAGACCCAGTACTTC.

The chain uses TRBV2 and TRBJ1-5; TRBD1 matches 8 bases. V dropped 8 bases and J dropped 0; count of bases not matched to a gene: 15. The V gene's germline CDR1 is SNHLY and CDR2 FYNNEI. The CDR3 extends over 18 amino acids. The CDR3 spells CASGGLQGGGYSNQPQHF. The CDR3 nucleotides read TGTGCCAGCGGGGGACTACAGGGGGGAGGGTATAGCAATCAGCCCCAGCATTTT.

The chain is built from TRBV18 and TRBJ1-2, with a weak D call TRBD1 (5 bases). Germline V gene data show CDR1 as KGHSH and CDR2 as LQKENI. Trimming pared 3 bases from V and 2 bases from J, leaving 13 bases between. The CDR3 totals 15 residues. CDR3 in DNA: TGTGCCAGCTCACCGGGAAAACAGGTGAACTATGGCTACACCTTC. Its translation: CASSPGKQVNYGYTF. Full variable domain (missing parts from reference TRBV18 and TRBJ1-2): NAGVMQNPRHLVRRRGQEARLRCSPMKGHSHVYWYRQLPEEGLKFMVYLQKENIIDESGMPKERFSAEFPKEGPSILRIQQVVRGDSAAYFCASSPGKQVNYGYTFGSGTRLTVV.

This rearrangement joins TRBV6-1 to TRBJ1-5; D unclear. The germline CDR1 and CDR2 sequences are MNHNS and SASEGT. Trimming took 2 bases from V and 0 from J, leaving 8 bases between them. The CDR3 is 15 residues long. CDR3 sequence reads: CASSERGISNQPQHF. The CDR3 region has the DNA TGTGCCAGCAGTGAAAGAGGAATTAGCAATCAGCCCCAGCATTTT.

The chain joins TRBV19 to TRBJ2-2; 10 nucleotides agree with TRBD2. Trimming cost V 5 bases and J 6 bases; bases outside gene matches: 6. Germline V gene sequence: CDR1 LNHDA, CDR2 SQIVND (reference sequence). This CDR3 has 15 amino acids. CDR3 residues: CASSSEREGSGELFF. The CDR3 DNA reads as TGTGCCAGTAGTTCGGAGCGGGAGGGGTCCGGGGAGCTGTTTTTT.

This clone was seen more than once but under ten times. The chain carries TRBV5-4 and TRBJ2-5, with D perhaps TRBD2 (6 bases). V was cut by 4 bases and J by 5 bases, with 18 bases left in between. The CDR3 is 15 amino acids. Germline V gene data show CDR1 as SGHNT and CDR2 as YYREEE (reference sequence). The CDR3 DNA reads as TGTGCCAGCAGCGTCTTTGGGGGGACTTGGGAGACCCAGTACTTC. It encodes CASSVFGGTWETQYF.

Here the CDR3 DNA reads TGTGCCAGCAGTTTTGGACTAGCCGGGGATGAGCAGTTCTTC. This translates into CASSFGLAGDEQFF. The rearrangement uses TRBV7-8 and TRBJ2-1; 8 bases agree with TRBD2. Germline CDR1 and CDR2: SGHVS and FQNEAQ. Unmatched junction bases numbered 9, after V lost 6 bases and J lost 8 bases. The length of the CDR3 is 14 residues.

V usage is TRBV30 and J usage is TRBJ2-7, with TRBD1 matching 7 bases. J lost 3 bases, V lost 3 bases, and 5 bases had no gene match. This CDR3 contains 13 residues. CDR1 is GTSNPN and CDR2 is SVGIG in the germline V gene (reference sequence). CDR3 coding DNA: TGTGCCTGGAGGACCTGGGACAGCTACGAGCAGTACTTC. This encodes CAWRTWDSYEQYF.

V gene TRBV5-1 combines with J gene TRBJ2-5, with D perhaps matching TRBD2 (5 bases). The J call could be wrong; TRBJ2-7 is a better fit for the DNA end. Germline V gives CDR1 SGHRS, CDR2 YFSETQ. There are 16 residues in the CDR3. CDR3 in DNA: TGCGCCAGCAGCCAGATTGGACTTTCTCGCTCCTACGAGCAGTACTTC. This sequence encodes CASSQIGLSRSYEQYF.